This T cell receptor beta chain was sequenced during a study of response to subunit inactivated influenza vaccine. CDR3 size: 13 residues. V lost 4 bases, J lost 6 bases, and 4 bases stayed unmatched. Germline lookup yields CDR1 DFQATT and CDR2 SNEGSKA (reference sequence). Study-level results: Few new T cells, the authors suggested, are recruited by each seasonal influenza vaccination.

TCRdb passed the RT-PCR reads through MiXCR, listing each CDR3 protein once. Of almost 600,000 distinct CDR3 sequences in the sample, about 15% were seen once. About this clonotype: The antigen remains unidentified.

Sequenced here: PBMCs from blood, sampled roughly 12 days after vaccination. The chain has TRBV20-1 and TRBJ1-5, with 9 bases identical to TRBD1. The TCR originated in a man aged 50-59 years who received an inactivated influenza vaccine. This chain's CDR3 is CSAIQGAIQPQHF. CDR3 nucleotides: TGCAGTGCTATACAGGGGGCGATTCAGCCCCAGCATTTT.